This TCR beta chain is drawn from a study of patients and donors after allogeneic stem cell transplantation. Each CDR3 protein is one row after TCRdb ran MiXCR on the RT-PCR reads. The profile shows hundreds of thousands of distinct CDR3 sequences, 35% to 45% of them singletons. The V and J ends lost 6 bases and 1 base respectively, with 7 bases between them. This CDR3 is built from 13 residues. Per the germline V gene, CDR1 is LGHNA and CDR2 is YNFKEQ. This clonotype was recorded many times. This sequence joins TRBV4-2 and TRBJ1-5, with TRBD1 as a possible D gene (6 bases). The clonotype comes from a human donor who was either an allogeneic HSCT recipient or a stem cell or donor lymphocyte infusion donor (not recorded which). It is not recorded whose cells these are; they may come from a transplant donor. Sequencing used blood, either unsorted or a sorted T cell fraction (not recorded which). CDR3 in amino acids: CASSGGSNQPQHF. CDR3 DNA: TGTGCCAGCAGTGGGGGCAGCAATCAGCCCCAGCATTTT.